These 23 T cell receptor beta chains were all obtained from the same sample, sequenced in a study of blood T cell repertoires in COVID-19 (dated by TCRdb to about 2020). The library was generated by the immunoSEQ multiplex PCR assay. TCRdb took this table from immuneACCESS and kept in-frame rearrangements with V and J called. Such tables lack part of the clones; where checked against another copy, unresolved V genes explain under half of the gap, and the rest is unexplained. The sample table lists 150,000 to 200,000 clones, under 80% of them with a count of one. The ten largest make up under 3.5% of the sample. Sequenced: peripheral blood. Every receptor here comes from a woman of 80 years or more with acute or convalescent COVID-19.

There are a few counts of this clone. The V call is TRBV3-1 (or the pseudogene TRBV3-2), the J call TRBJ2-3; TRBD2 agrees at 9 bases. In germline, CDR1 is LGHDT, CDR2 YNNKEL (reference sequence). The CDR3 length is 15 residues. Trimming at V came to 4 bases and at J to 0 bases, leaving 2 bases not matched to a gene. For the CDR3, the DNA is TGTGCCAGCAGCCGAACTAGCGGGAGCACAGATACGCAGTATTTT. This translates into CASSRTSGSTDTQYF.

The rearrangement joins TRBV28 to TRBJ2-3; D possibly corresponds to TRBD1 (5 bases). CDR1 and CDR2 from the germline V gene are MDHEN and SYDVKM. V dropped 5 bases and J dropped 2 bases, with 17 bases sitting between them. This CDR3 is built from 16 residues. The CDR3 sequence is CASSLLFSRDTDTQYF. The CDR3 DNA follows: TGTGCCAGCAGTCTCTTGTTCTCCAGGGACACAGATACGCAGTATTTT.

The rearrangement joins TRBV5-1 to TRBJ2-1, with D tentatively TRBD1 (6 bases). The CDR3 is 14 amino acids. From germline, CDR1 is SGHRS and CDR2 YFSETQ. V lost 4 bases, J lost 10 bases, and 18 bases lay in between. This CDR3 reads CASSLEGQGKEQFF. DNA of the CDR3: TGCGCCAGCAGCCTGGAAGGGCAGGGGAAGGAGCAGTTCTTC. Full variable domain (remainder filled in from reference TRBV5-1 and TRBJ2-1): KAGVTQTPRYLIKTRGQQVTLSCSPISGHRSVSWYQQTPGQGLQFLFEYFSETQRNKGNFPGRFSGRQFSNSRSEMNVSTLELGDSALYLCASSLEGQGKEQFFGPGTRLTVL.

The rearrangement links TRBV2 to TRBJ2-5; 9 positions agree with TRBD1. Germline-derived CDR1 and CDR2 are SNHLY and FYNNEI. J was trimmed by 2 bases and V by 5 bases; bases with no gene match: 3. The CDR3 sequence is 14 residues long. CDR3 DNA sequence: TGTGCCAGCAGTTCCGGGACAGGGCAAGAGACCCAGTACTTC. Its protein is CASSSGTGQETQYF.

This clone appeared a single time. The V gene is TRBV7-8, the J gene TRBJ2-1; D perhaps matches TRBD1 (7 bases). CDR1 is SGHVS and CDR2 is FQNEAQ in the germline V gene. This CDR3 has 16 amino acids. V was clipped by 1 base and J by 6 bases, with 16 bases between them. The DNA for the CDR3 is TGTGCCAGCAGCTTAGTTATCATGCAGGGGGGCAATGAGCAGTTCTTC. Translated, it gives CASSLVIMQGGNEQFF.

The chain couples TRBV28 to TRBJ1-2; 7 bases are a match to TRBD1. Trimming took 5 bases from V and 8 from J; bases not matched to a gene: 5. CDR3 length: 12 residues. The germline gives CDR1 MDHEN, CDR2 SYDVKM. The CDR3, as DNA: TGTGCCAGCAGTGACAGGGTCAGCGGCTACACCTTC. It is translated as CASSDRVSGYTF.

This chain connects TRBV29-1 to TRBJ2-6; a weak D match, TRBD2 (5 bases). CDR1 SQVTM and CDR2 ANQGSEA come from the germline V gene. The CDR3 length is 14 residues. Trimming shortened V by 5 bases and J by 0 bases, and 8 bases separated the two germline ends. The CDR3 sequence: CSVSRDSGANVLTF. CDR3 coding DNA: TGCAGCGTTTCACGGGACTCTGGGGCCAACGTCCTGACTTTC.

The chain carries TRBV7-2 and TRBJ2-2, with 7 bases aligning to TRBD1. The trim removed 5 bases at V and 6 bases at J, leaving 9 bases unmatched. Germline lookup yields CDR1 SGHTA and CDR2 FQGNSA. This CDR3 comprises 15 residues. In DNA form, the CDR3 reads TGTGCCAGCAGCACCCAGACAGGGTTCGCCGGGGAGCTGTTTTTT. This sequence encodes CASSTQTGFAGELFF.

The CDR3 loop is CASSRAGGIYEQYF. The CDR3 region has the DNA TGTGCCAGCAGCCGAGCGGGAGGGATCTACGAGCAGTACTTC. V and J are TRBV4-2 and TRBJ2-7, with 10 bases identical to TRBD2. This CDR3 comprises 14 residues. Trimming cost V 4 bases and J 3 bases; bases outside gene matches: 3. CDR1 LGHNA and CDR2 YNFKEQ come from the germline V gene.

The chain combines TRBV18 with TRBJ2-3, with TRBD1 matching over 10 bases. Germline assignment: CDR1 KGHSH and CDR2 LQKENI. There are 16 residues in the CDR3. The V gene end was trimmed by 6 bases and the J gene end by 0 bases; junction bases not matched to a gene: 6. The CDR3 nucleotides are TGTGCCAGCTCCCAATTGACAGGGGGCAGCACAGATACGCAGTATTTT. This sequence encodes CASSQLTGGSTDTQYF.

The CDR3 reads CSVLAGGTNYEQYF. For the CDR3, the DNA is TGCAGCGTTCTAGCGGGAGGAACAAACTACGAGCAGTACTTC. The genes are TRBV29-1 and TRBJ2-7, with 11 nucleotides matching TRBD2. V lost 5 bases to trimming and J lost 3 bases; unmatched junction nucleotides: 6. From germline, CDR1 is SQVTM and CDR2 ANQGSEA. This CDR3 comprises 14 residues.

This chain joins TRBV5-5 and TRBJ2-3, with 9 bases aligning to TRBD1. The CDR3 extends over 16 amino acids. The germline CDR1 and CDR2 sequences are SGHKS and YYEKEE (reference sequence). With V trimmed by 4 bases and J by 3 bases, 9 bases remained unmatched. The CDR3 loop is CASSRSGGQGTDTQYF. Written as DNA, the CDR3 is TGTGCCAGCAGCAGAAGTGGGGGACAGGGTACAGATACGCAGTATTTT.

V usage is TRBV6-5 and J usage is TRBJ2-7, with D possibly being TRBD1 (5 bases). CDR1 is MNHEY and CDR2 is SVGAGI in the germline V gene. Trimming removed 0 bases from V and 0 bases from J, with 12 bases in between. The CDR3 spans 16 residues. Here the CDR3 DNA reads TGTGCCAGCAGTTACTCGCTAACTGGGGCCTCCTACGAGCAGTACTTC. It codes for CASSYSLTGASYEQYF.

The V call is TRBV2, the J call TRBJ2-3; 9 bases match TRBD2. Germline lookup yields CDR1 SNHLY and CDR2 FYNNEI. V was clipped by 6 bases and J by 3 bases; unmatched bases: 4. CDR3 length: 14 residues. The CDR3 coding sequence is TGTGCCAGCAGCGCTGGACTAGCGACAGATACGCAGTATTTT. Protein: CASSAGLATDTQYF.

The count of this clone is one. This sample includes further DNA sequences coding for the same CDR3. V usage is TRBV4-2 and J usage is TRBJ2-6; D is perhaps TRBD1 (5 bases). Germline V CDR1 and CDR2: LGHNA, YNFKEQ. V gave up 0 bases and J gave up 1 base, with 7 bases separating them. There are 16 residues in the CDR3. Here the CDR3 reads CASSQDGASGANVLTF. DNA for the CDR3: TGTGCCAGCAGCCAAGATGGGGCGTCTGGGGCCAACGTCCTGACTTTC.

This CDR3 reads CASSILWTENTEAFF. CDR3 coding DNA: TGTGCCAGTAGTATTCTCTGGACAGAGAACACTGAAGCTTTCTTT. V and J are TRBV19 and TRBJ1-1; D might be TRBD1 (6 bases). Between the trimmed V and J ends, which lost 3 bases and 1 base, there was a span of 12 bases. Germline V gene sequence: CDR1 LNHDA, CDR2 SQIVND (reference sequence). CDR3 length: 15 amino acids.

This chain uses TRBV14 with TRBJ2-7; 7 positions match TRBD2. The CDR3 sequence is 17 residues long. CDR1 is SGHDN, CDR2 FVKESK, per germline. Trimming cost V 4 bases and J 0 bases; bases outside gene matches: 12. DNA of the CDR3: TGTGCCAGCAGCCCCAGAGTGCGCGGGAGTTACTCCTACGAGCAGTACTTC. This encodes CASSPRVRGSYSYEQYF.

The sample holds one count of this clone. The CDR3 DNA is TGCAGCGGGGCAGGACAGGGGGCCGGGGAGCTGTTTTTT. Translating it yields CSGAGQGAGELFF. The chain recombines TRBV29-1 with TRBJ2-2; the match to TRBD1 covers 10 bases. Per the germline V gene, CDR1 is SQVTM and CDR2 is ANQGSEA. The CDR3 has 13 residues. Trimming took 7 bases from V and 6 from J; bases not matched to a gene: 5.

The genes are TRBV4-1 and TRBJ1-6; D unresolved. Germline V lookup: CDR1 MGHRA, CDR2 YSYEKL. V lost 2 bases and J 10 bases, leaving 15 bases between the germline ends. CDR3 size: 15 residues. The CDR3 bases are TGCGCCAGCAGCCAAATCTTAGCGTTAGGCTCACCCCTCCACTTT. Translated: CASSQILALGSPLHF.

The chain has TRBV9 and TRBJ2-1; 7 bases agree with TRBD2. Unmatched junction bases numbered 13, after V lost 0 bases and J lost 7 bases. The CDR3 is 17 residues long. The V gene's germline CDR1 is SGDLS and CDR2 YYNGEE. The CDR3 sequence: CASSVGAGHMGGNEQFF. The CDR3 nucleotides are TGTGCCAGCAGCGTAGGAGCGGGCCACATGGGGGGGAATGAGCAGTTCTTC.

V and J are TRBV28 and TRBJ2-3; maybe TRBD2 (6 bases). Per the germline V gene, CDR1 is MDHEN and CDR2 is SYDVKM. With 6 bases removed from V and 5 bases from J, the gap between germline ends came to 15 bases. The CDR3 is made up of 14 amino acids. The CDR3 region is CASRSGQGGDTQYF. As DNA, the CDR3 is TGTGCCAGCAGAAGTGGTCAGGGAGGAGATACGCAGTATTTT.

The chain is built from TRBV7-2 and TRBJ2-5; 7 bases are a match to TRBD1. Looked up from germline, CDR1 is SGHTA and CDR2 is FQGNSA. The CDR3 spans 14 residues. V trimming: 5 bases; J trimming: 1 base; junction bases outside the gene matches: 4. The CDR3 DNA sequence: TGTGCCAGCAGCCCGGGACAGATCCAAGAGACCCAGTACTTC. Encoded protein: CASSPGQIQETQYF.

CDR3: CASSLASATDTQYF. CDR3 bases: TGTGCCAGCAGCTTAGCTAGTGCCACAGATACGCAGTATTTT. The rearrangement uses TRBV7-2 and TRBJ2-3; D remains ambiguous. V dropped 0 bases and J dropped 2 bases, with 6 bases sitting between them. This CDR3 is 14 amino acids long. Germline CDR1 SGHTA, CDR2 FQGNSA.